One sample yielded the 22 T cell receptor beta chains listed below, sequenced in a study of cytomegalovirus exposure and HLA in healthy donors. PCR was performed using 60 Vbeta and 13 Jbeta primers. This table comes from immunoSEQ multiplex PCR, and its TCRdb copy is limited to in-frame clones, with some not included. The table records about 180,000 clones, about 77% of them present only once. Sequencing used PBMCs. The receptors come from a man between 60 and 70 years old in good health and CMV-seronegative.

This chain joins TRBV11-2 and TRBJ2-7, with TRBD2 matching 10 bases. Germline V gene sequence: CDR1 SGHAT, CDR2 FQNNGV. The junction had 4 bases not matched to a gene; V was cut back by 5 bases and J by 0 bases. The CDR3 is made up of 15 amino acids. The CDR3, as DNA: TGTGCCAGCAGCCTCTCTAGCGGGGGCTCCTACGAGCAGTACTTC. This codes for CASSLSSGGSYEQYF. Drawing the rest from reference TRBV11-2 and TRBJ2-7, the complete variable domain is EAGVAQSPRYKIIEKRQSVAFWCNPISGHATLYWYQQILGQGPKLLIQFQNNGVVDDSQLPKDRFSAERLKGVDSTLKIQPAKLEDSAVYLCASSLSSGGSYEQYFGPGTRLTVT.

This chain uses TRBV2 with TRBJ2-2; 9 nucleotides line up with TRBD1. The V gene end was trimmed by 6 bases and the J gene end by 0 bases; junction bases not matched to a gene: 5. The CDR3 contains 16 residues. The V gene's germline CDR1 is SNHLY and CDR2 FYNNEI. For the CDR3, the DNA is TGTGCCAGCAGCCCTACAGGGGGCCCGAACACCGGGGAGCTGTTTTTT. It encodes CASSPTGGPNTGELFF.

V and J are TRBV19 and TRBJ1-6; TRBD1 might be the D (5 bases). The CDR3 covers 19 residues. V dropped 4 bases and J dropped 0 bases, with 19 bases sitting between them. The germline gives CDR1 LNHDA, CDR2 SQIVND (reference sequence). The chain's CDR3 is CASSTQSLTASSYNSPLHF. The CDR3 nucleotides read TGTGCCAGTAGTACCCAAAGCTTGACAGCCAGCTCCTATAATTCACCCCTCCACTTT.

This chain joins TRBV30 and TRBJ2-1; 12 positions agree with TRBD2. The germline CDR1 and CDR2 sequences are GTSNPN and SVGIG (reference sequence). The CDR3 is made up of 15 amino acids. The ends lost 0 bases at V and 4 bases at J; junction bases unmatched: 1. The CDR3 loop reads CAWSVGLAGYNEQFF. The CDR3 nucleotides are TGTGCCTGGAGTGTTGGACTAGCGGGATACAATGAGCAGTTCTTC. Full variable domain (outside the CDR3, taken from reference TRBV30 and TRBJ2-1): SQTIHQWPATLVQPVGSPLSLECTVEGTSNPNLYWYRQAAGRGLQLLFYSVGIGQISSEVPQNLSASRPQDRQFILSSKKLLLSDSGFYLCAWSVGLAGYNEQFFGPGTRLTVL.

The chain links TRBV2 to TRBJ1-2; no firm D call. Germline V gene sequence: CDR1 SNHLY, CDR2 FYNNEI. The CDR3 is made up of 14 amino acids. The V end lost 4 bases, the J end lost 3 bases, and 12 bases lay between the germline ends. The chain's CDR3 is CASSVRGGDYGYTF. The CDR3 DNA follows: TGTGCCAGCAGTGTCCGGGGTGGGGACTATGGCTACACCTTC. The complete variable domain, with remaining parts taken from reference TRBV2 and TRBJ1-2, reads EPEVTQTPSHQVTQMGQEVILRCVPISNHLYFYWYRQILGQKVEFLVSFYNNEISEKSEIFDDQFSVERPDGSNFTLKIRSTKLEDSAMYFCASSVRGGDYGYTFGSGTRLTVV.

Only a few counts were recorded for this clone. The V gene is TRBV7-6, the J gene TRBJ1-1; D call uncertain. Trimming removed 2 bases from V and 1 base from J, with 5 bases in between. The germline V gene encodes CDR1 SGHVS and CDR2 FNYEAQ. There are 13 residues in the CDR3. CDR3 bases: TGTGCCAGCAGCTTATCAGGGAACACTGAAGCTTTCTTT. The encoded protein is CASSLSGNTEAFF. The full variable domain, its missing parts supplied by reference TRBV7-6 and TRBJ1-1, is GAGVSQSPRYKVTKRGQDVALRCDPISGHVSLYWYRQALGQGPEFLTYFNYEAQQDKSGLPNDRFSAERPEGSISTLTIQRTEQRDSAMYRCASSLSGNTEAFFGQGTRLTVV.

The CDR3 protein is CASSFVGGGGNEQFF. The CDR3 nucleotides are TGTGCCAGCAGCTTTGTGGGGGGAGGAGGTAATGAGCAGTTCTTC. The V gene is TRBV5-4, the J gene TRBJ2-1, with D perhaps TRBD2 (6 bases). The germline gives CDR1 SGHNT, CDR2 YYREEE (reference sequence). CDR3 size: 15 residues. V was trimmed by 2 bases and J by 7 bases, leaving 16 bases between them.

The rearrangement uses TRBV6-6 and TRBJ2-7; D remains unclear. V lost 6 bases to trimming and J lost 2 bases, with 14 bases between them. The germline V gene encodes CDR1 MNHNY and CDR2 SVGAGI (reference sequence). The CDR3 contains 14 residues. The CDR3 DNA follows: TGTGCCAGCAGCTCCAAGACAACGGCCTACGAGCAGTACTTC. Translated: CASSSKTTAYEQYF.

CDR3 amino acids: CASSAPQGGHFETQYF. The CDR3 DNA follows: TGTGCCAGCAGCGCACCACAGGGGGGGCATTTCGAGACCCAGTACTTC. The rearrangement uses TRBV7-3 and TRBJ2-5; tentative D call: TRBD1 (8 bases). The length of the CDR3 is 16 residues. The germline V gene has CDR1 SGHTA and CDR2 FQGTGA. V shed 5 bases and J shed 5 bases, with 21 bases lying between them.

The rearrangement uses TRBV12-5 and TRBJ2-3; 9 nucleotides line up with TRBD2. Per the germline V gene, CDR1 is LGHNT and CDR2 is FRNRAP. With V trimmed by 3 bases and J by 2 bases, 12 bases remained unmatched. CDR3 length: 18 residues. CDR3 loop: CASGFGGGLASSTDTQYF. DNA for the CDR3: TGTGCTAGTGGTTTCGGAGGGGGACTAGCAAGTTCCACAGATACGCAGTATTTT.

The gene calls are TRBV6-5 and TRBJ1-5; possibly TRBD1 for D (5 bases). Germline V CDR1 and CDR2: MNHEY, SVGAGI. V was trimmed by 0 bases and J by 0 bases, leaving 6 bases between them. The CDR3 covers 15 residues. CDR3 nucleotides: TGTGCCAGCAGTTACTCGCAGGGTAGCAATCAGCCCCAGCATTTT. As protein: CASSYSQGSNQPQHF.

The chain is built from TRBV9 and TRBJ2-6; D possibly corresponds to TRBD1 (6 bases). V lost 3 bases and J 4 bases, leaving 14 bases between the germline ends. This CDR3 contains 16 residues. Germline CDR1 is SGDLS and CDR2 is YYNGEE. The CDR3 reads CASSGLTGSGANVLTF. Here the CDR3 DNA reads TGTGCCAGCAGCGGGCTAACAGGGTCAGGGGCCAACGTCCTGACTTTC.

This chain uses TRBV4-3 with TRBJ2-7; 9 bases fit TRBD1. The CDR3 loop spans 16 amino acids. Germline trimming cut 0 bases from V and 1 base from J; bases unmatched to any gene: 4. Germline values: CDR1 LGHNA, CDR2 YSLEER. CDR3 DNA: TGCGCCAGCAGCCAAGATCTCGGGACAGGGTCCTACGAGCAGTACTTC. Amino acid sequence: CASSQDLGTGSYEQYF.

The chain couples TRBV19 to TRBJ2-7, with 10 bases aligning to TRBD2. Per the germline V gene, CDR1 is LNHDA and CDR2 is SQIVND (reference sequence). With V trimmed by 2 bases and J by 3 bases, 1 base remained unmatched. The CDR3 totals 14 residues. This CDR3 is CASSIRTSGYEQYF. The CDR3 region has the DNA TGTGCCAGTAGTATACGGACTAGCGGCTACGAGCAGTACTTC.

The chain links TRBV10-3 to TRBJ2-7; D perhaps matches TRBD2 (6 bases). The V gene lost 10 bases and the J gene lost 8 bases, with 15 bases spanning the gap. The CDR3 loop spans 11 amino acids. CDR1 ENHRY and CDR2 SYGVKD come from the germline V gene. The CDR3 DNA follows: TGTGCCACATCAACTGCGGGACAGCAGTACTTC. Protein: CATSTAGQQYF.

The genes are TRBV7-9 and TRBJ1-2; D unclear. The V and J ends lost 5 bases and 3 bases respectively, with 10 bases between them. Per germline, CDR1 SEHNR and CDR2 FQNEAQ (reference sequence). The CDR3 has 13 residues. The CDR3 DNA reads TGTGCCAGCAGCCAAGCCCAGGACTATGGCTACACCTTC. Amino acid sequence: CASSQAQDYGYTF.

The chain joins TRBV29-1 to TRBJ2-5; 11 bases fit TRBD2. Matching the DNA end better, TRBJ2-7 makes the J call doubtful. The CDR3 totals 15 residues. The germline gives CDR1 SQVTM, CDR2 ANQGSEA. The CDR3 reads CSVETLAGGPYEQYF. CDR3 nucleotide sequence: TGCAGCGTTGAGACGCTAGCGGGAGGCCCCTACGAGCAGTACTTC.

The chain is built from TRBV9 and TRBJ2-3; TRBD1 matches 7 bases. V was pared by 3 bases and J by 0 bases, with 7 bases of the junction left unmatched. The CDR3 contains 16 residues. Germline loops: CDR1 SGDLS, CDR2 YYNGEE. CDR3 residues: CASSARQGTSTDTQYF. CDR3 nucleotide sequence: TGTGCCAGCAGCGCTAGACAGGGAACTAGCACAGATACGCAGTATTTT.

This chain uses TRBV19 with TRBJ1-6; 7 nucleotides align to TRBD1. The CDR3 extends over 17 amino acids. In germline, CDR1 is LNHDA, CDR2 SQIVND (reference sequence). Trimming removed 0 bases from V and 10 bases from J; junction bases left unmatched: 12. This CDR3 is CASSIDPQGLGGSPLHF. CDR3 bases: TGTGCCAGTAGTATAGACCCACAGGGGCTTGGTGGATCACCCCTCCACTTT.

This chain links TRBV29-1 with TRBJ2-7, with D perhaps matching TRBD2 (5 bases). V was shortened by 3 bases and J by 8 bases, with 20 bases between the two germline ends. Germline assignment: CDR1 SQVTM and CDR2 ANQGSEA. The CDR3 runs to 14 residues. The CDR3 is CSVESLALKGKQYF. CDR3 in DNA: TGCAGCGTTGAGTCCCTAGCCCTCAAAGGAAAGCAGTACTTC.

The rearrangement joins TRBV9 to TRBJ2-7; the match to TRBD1 covers 11 bases. Germline lookup yields CDR1 SGDLS and CDR2 YYNGEE. With V trimmed by 2 bases and J by 4 bases, 5 bases remained unmatched. The CDR3 is 15 amino acids. CDR3 DNA sequence: TGTGCCAGCAGCGTGGGACAGGGGGTTTTTTACGAGCAGTACTTC. As protein: CASSVGQGVFYEQYF.

The rearrangement uses TRBV5-4 and TRBJ2-1, with D perhaps TRBD2 (6 bases). V lost 0 bases and J 9 bases, leaving 16 bases between the germline ends. The germline CDR1 and CDR2 sequences are SGHNT and YYREEE (reference sequence). CDR3 length: 15 residues. CDR3 region: CASSLGVAVQSEQFF. The CDR3 DNA follows: TGTGCCAGCAGCTTGGGTGTAGCGGTACAAAGTGAGCAGTTCTTC.